A selection of T cell receptor beta chains follows, all from one sample in a study of shared clonotypes between healthy human individuals. Libraries were prepared by immunoSEQ multiplex PCR; TCRdb keeps only in-frame clonotypes and omits some of them. The table includes around 2,100,000 clones, approximately 95% detected once. Sample: naive CD8+ T cells sorted from blood. The receptors originated from a man younger than 30 in good health. Each CDR3 is given with its conserved first and last residue. A D gene is named only where the DNA matches it firmly. Clone size is not always given. Where it is, it says once, few, many or a class for expanded clones.

>TRBV27|TRBJ1-5|.|.
CASSLGAPNQPQHF
TGTGCCAGCAGTTTAGGGGCCCCCAATCAGCCCCAGCATTTT
>TRBV7-9|TRBJ2-3|.|TRBD2
CASSSTSGNTDTQYF
TGTGCCAGCAGCTCCACTAGCGGGAATACAGATACGCAGTATTTT
>TRBV4-3|TRBJ2-3|.|.
CASSQDDADTQYF
TGCGCCAGCAGCCAAGATGACGCAGATACGCAGTATTTT
>TRBV18|TRBJ2-5|.|.
CASSSMEETQYF
TGTGCCAGCTCATCCATGGAAGAGACCCAGTACTTC
>TRBV5-6|TRBJ2-7|.|TRBD1
CASSWGRDSSYEQYF
TGTGCCAGCAGCTGGGGCCGGGACAGTTCCTACGAGCAGTACTTC
>TRBV7-2|TRBJ2-1|.|.
CASSLAANEQFF
TGTGCCAGCAGCTTAGCAGCGAATGAGCAGTTCTTC
>TRBV7-8|TRBJ2-1|.|.
CASSLDVQDEQFF
TGTGCCAGCAGCCTAGACGTTCAGGATGAGCAGTTCTTC
>TRBV5-4|TRBJ2-7|.|.
CASSFGGGSAEQYF
TGTGCCAGCAGCTTTGGAGGGGGGTCGGCCGAGCAGTACTTC
>TRBV14|TRBJ1-2|.|TRBD1
CASSQTGTAPNYGYTF
TGTGCCAGCAGCCAAACTGGGACAGCCCCGAACTATGGCTACACCTTC
>TRBV11-2|TRBJ2-7|.|TRBD1
CASSLGSGTGGTYEQYF
TGTGCCAGCAGCTTAGGATCAGGGACAGGGGGCACCTACGAGCAGTACTTC
>TRBV15|TRBJ1-4|once|TRBD1
CATSSRTGTGTLKLFF
TGTGCCACCAGCAGTCGGACCGGGACAGGGACCCTGAAACTGTTTTTT
>TRBV28|TRBJ2-1|.|.
CASSDRQGLLNEQFF
TGTGCCAGCAGTGATCGACAGGGACTGCTGAATGAGCAGTTCTTC
>TRBV6-1|TRBJ1-1|.|.
CASSTGPEAFF
TGTGCCAGCAGTACAGGGCCTGAAGCTTTCTTT
>TRBV6-5|TRBJ1-2|.|.
CASSYTGLDGYTF
TGTGCCAGCAGTTACACAGGATTAGATGGCTACACCTTC
>TRBV2|TRBJ2-3|once|.
CASSEGTGTDTQYF
TGTGCCAGCAGTGAAGGAACAGGGACGGATACGCAGTATTTT
>TRBV2|TRBJ1-2|.|TRBD1
CASSDTPGQGTGYTF
TGTGCCAGCAGTGATACCCCGGGACAGGGAACTGGCTACACCTTC
>TRBV6-5|TRBJ1-2|.|.
CASSYEGGGNYGYTF
TGTGCCAGCAGTTACGAGGGAGGAGGTAACTATGGCTACACCTTC
>TRBV5-6|TRBJ1-6|.|TRBD1
CASSTRTGAAYNSPLHF
TGTGCCAGCAGCACCCGAACAGGGGCGGCCTATAATTCACCCCTCCACTTT
>TRBV11-2|TRBJ2-3|.|TRBD2
CASSLGLAGGTDTQYF
TGTGCCAGCAGCTTAGGACTAGCGGGGGGCACAGATACGCAGTATTTT
>TRBV9|TRBJ2-1|.|TRBD2
CASAPLAGVLNEQFF
TGTGCCAGTGCCCCGCTAGCGGGAGTATTAAATGAGCAGTTCTTC
>TRBV7-9|TRBJ2-2|.|.
CASSLEGLNTGELFF
TGTGCCAGCAGCTTAGAGGGACTGAACACCGGGGAGCTGTTTTTT
>TRBV9|TRBJ2-7|.|TRBD1
CASSDRDSGEQYF
TGTGCCAGCAGCGACAGGGACAGTGGAGAGCAGTACTTC
>TRBV30|TRBJ1-1|.|.
CAWSDSTEAFF
TGTGCCTGGAGTGACTCCACTGAAGCTTTCTTT
>TRBV4-1|TRBJ2-1|.|.
CASSQEDFQFDSYNEQFF
TGCGCCAGCAGCCAAGAGGACTTCCAATTCGACTCCTACAATGAGCAGTTCTTC
>TRBV6-1|TRBJ2-7|.|TRBD1
CASSEARDRRHEQYF
TGTGCCAGCAGTGAAGCCCGGGACAGGCGACACGAGCAGTACTTC
>TRBV7-9|TRBJ1-1|.|.
CASSTPPKAEAFF
TGTGCCAGCAGCACTCCCCCCAAGGCTGAAGCTTTCTTT
>TRBV9|TRBJ2-7|.|.
CASSVATGATYEQYF
TGTGCCAGCAGCGTAGCTACCGGGGCAACCTACGAGCAGTACTTC
>TRBV4-1|TRBJ1-1|few|.
CASSYTQGLNTEAFF
TGCGCCAGCAGCTATACACAGGGTTTGAACACTGAAGCTTTCTTT
>TRBV2|TRBJ1-2|.|TRBD1
CASRGGSYGYTF
TGTGCCAGCAGAGGGGGCAGCTATGGCTACACCTTC
>TRBV15|TRBJ2-7|.|.
CATSRDRGSYEQYF
TGTGCCACCAGCAGAGATAGGGGCTCCTACGAGCAGTACTTC
>TRBV4-1|TRBJ2-7|once|TRBD2
CASSQEGTSGYEQYF
TGCGCCAGCAGCCAAGAAGGGACTAGCGGTTACGAGCAGTACTTC
>TRBV5-8|TRBJ1-1|once|.
CASSLFVGNTEAFF
TGTGCCAGCAGCTTGTTTGTCGGAAACACTGAAGCTTTCTTT
>TRBV11-3|TRBJ2-7|few|.
CASSLATAYEQYF
TGTGCCAGCAGCTTAGCGACAGCCTACGAGCAGTACTTC
>TRBV28|TRBJ1-4|.|.
CASSLRASPEKLFF
TGTGCCAGCAGTTTAAGGGCTTCTCCTGAAAAACTGTTTTTT
>TRBV7-2|TRBJ2-5|.|.
CASTDTGEGQYF
TGTGCCAGCACCGATACAGGGGAGGGCCAGTACTTC
>TRBV7-4|TRBJ1-5|.|TRBD1
CASSESTGGFSNQPQHF
TGTGCCAGCAGCGAGTCGACAGGGGGCTTTAGCAATCAGCCCCAGCATTTT
>TRBV19|TRBJ2-7|.|TRBD2
CASSSRGTSVNEQYF
TGTGCCAGTAGTTCCCGCGGGACTAGCGTTAACGAGCAGTACTTC
>TRBV27|TRBJ2-3|.|.
CASSFERASTDTQYF
TGTGCCAGCAGTTTCGAGAGGGCCAGCACAGATACGCAGTATTTT
>TRBV6-6|TRBJ2-7|.|.
CASIQGYEQYF
TGTGCCAGCATACAGGGCTACGAGCAGTACTTC
>TRBV29-1|TRBJ1-2|.|.
CSAQTLNYGYTF
TGCAGCGCCCAGACACTTAACTATGGCTACACCTTC
>TRBV5-6|TRBJ1-1|.|.
CASSLEETAYTEAFF
TGTGCCAGCAGCTTGGAAGAGACAGCGTACACTGAAGCTTTCTTT
>TRBV7-9|TRBJ2-5|.|.
CASSFEVPSETQYF
TGTGCCAGCAGCTTCGAAGTACCCTCGGAGACCCAGTACTTC
>TRBV5-1|TRBJ2-7|.|TRBD2
CASSLALDREDNYEQYF
TGCGCCAGCAGCTTGGCCTTAGACCGGGAGGACAACTACGAGCAGTACTTC
>TRBV28|TRBJ2-7|.|.
CASSFHFGQILYEQYF
TGTGCCAGCAGTTTTCATTTCGGACAGATCCTCTACGAGCAGTACTTC